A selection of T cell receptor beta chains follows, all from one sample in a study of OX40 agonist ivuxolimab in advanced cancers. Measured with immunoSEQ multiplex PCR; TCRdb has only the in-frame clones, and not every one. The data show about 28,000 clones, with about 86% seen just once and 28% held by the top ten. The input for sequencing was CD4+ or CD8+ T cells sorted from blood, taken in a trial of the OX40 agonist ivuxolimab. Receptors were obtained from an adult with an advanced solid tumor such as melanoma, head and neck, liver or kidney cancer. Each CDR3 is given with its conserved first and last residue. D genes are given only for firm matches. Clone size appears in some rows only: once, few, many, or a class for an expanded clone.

CDR3: CASSQGASETYEQYF
DNA: TGTGCCAGCAGCCAAGGGGCTAGCGAGACCTACGAGCAGTACTTC
V: TRBV4-2
size: NA
D: NA
J: TRBJ2-7

CDR3: CAITPGTGGLETQYF
DNA: TGTGCCATCACACCCGGGACAGGGGGTTTGGAGACCCAGTACTTC
V: TRBV15
size: NA
D: TRBD1
J: TRBJ2-5

CDR3: CASSRSLGGHYEQYF
DNA: TGTGCCAGCAGTCGGTCCCTGGGGGGGCACTACGAGCAGTACTTC
V: TRBV7-9
size: NA
D: NA
J: TRBJ2-7

CDR3: CASSLLGRGPDTQYF
DNA: TGTGCCAGCAGTTTATTGGGCAGGGGGCCAGATACGCAGTATTTT
V: TRBV27
size: NA
D: TRBD1
J: TRBJ2-3

CDR3: CSVGTGGTYEQYF
DNA: TGCAGCGTTGGGACAGGGGGAACCTACGAGCAGTACTTC
V: TRBV29-1
size: NA
D: TRBD1
J: TRBJ2-7

CDR3: CASSAGVGPTYEQYF
DNA: TGTGCCAGCAGTGCAGGGGTTGGGCCCACCTACGAGCAGTACTTC
V: TRBV6-5
size: NA
D: NA
J: TRBJ2-7

CDR3: CSVEPGQGTYEQYF
DNA: TGCAGCGTTGAACCGGGACAGGGGACCTACGAGCAGTACTTC
V: TRBV29-1
size: once
D: TRBD1
J: TRBJ2-7

CDR3: CASSPRGEGTEAFF
DNA: TGTGCCAGCAGTCCCCGGGGGGAGGGGACTGAAGCTTTCTTT
V: TRBV28
size: NA
D: NA
J: TRBJ1-1

CDR3: CASSFGGPEQFF
DNA: TGTGCCAGCAGTTTCGGCGGTCCTGAGCAGTTCTTC
V: TRBV27
size: once
D: NA
J: TRBJ2-1

CDR3: CASATLRGEAQYF
DNA: TGTGCCAGCGCCACTTTAAGGGGGGAGGCCCAGTACTTC
V: TRBV6-5
size: NA
D: NA
J: TRBJ2-5

CDR3: CASRPGTGRIYEQYF
DNA: TGTGCCAGCAGGCCCGGGACAGGGAGAATTTACGAGCAGTACTTC
V: TRBV27
size: NA
D: TRBD1
J: TRBJ2-7

CDR3: CASRPLQGFGELFF
DNA: TGTGCCAGCAGACCCCTCCAGGGTTTCGGGGAGCTGTTTTTT
V: TRBV6-5
size: once
D: NA
J: TRBJ2-2

CDR3: CASRETPRINTGELFF
DNA: TGTGCCAGCAGGGAGACACCTCGTATTAACACCGGGGAGCTGTTTTTT
V: TRBV2
size: NA
D: NA
J: TRBJ2-2

CDR3: CASSAPGGNTGELFF
DNA: TGTGCCAGCAGCGCCCCAGGGGGGAACACCGGGGAGCTGTTTTTT
V: TRBV7-8
size: NA
D: TRBD1
J: TRBJ2-2

CDR3: CASSARHRGANTEAFF
DNA: TGTGCCAGTAGTGCCCGACACAGGGGCGCCAACACTGAAGCTTTCTTT
V: TRBV19
size: NA
D: TRBD1
J: TRBJ1-1

CDR3: CATSEGMGEKLFF
DNA: TGTGCCACCAGCGAGGGGATGGGCGAAAAACTGTTTTTT
V: TRBV15
size: once
D: NA
J: TRBJ1-4

CDR3: CASSPPSRGARETQYF
DNA: TGTGCCAGCAGCCCACCTAGCCGGGGGGCCCGGGAGACCCAGTACTTC
V: TRBV7-9
size: few
D: NA
J: TRBJ2-5

CDR3: CASSSSRQGADTQYF
DNA: TGTGCCAGCAGCTCATCGCGACAGGGTGCAGATACGCAGTATTTT
V: TRBV7-6
size: NA
D: TRBD1
J: TRBJ2-3

CDR3: CSVDPLGHNEQFF
DNA: TGCAGCGTTGATCCATTGGGCCACAATGAGCAGTTCTTC
V: TRBV29-1
size: few
D: NA
J: TRBJ2-1

CDR3: CASSLVDSGEAFF
DNA: TGCGCCAGCAGCTTGGTGGACAGTGGCGAAGCTTTCTTT
V: TRBV5-1
size: NA
D: NA
J: TRBJ1-1

CDR3: CASSDSGTNDLFWHF
DNA: TGTGCCAGCAGTGACTCCGGGACAAACGACCTCTTTTGGCATTTT
V: TRBV6-5
size: NA
D: NA
J: TRBJ1-5